Following are 7 T cell receptor beta chains from one sample sequenced in a study of human T cells and chemical hapten exposure. This sample's time point: patch test 2, 6 weeks after DPC sensitization. Treatment: therapeutic diphenylcyclopropenone sensitization with weekly scalp DPC. TCRdb ran MiXCR on the RACE reads and lists one entry per CDR3 protein. The sample carries fewer than 85,000 distinct CDR3 sequences, around a tenth recorded once. Source: whole blood, taken in connection with sensitization to the hapten diphenylcyclopropenone (DPC). These receptor sequences come from a man between 18 and 35 years old with alopecia areata. Some clones in this sample may be carry-over from other donors' samples.

This clonotype has only a few counts. V and J are TRBV12-3 or TRBV12-4 and TRBJ1-1; D uncertain. There are 13 residues in the CDR3. Trimming took 7 bases from V and 6 from J, leaving 15 bases between them. The CDR3 DNA is TGTGCCAGCACCACCGTGGGCCGAGCTGAAGCTTTCTTT. This encodes CASTTVGRAEAFF.

This clonotype was counted between two and nine times. The chain couples TRBV3-1 to TRBJ2-7; D gene ambiguous. The germline V gene has CDR1 LGHDT and CDR2 YNNKEL (reference sequence). This CDR3 has 13 amino acids. The V end was cut by 1 base, the J end by 5 bases, with 9 bases between. The CDR3 region has the DNA TGTGCCAGCAGCCAAGTGGGTGGCGACGAGCAGTACTTC. Translation: CASSQVGGDEQYF.

In this sample, this clonotype turned up a few times. This chain connects TRBV11-2 to TRBJ2-3, with TRBD2 as a possible D gene (6 bases). CDR1 is SGHAT, CDR2 FQNNGV, per germline. The CDR3 consists of 15 residues. V shed 5 bases and J shed 3 bases, with 15 bases lying between them. CDR3 bases: TGTGCCAGCAGCGCCCGTGGCGGGGAGACAGATACGCAGTATTTT. It yields the protein CASSARGGETDTQYF.

This clonotype was seen many times. The chain's CDR3 is CASSPTSTDTQYF. The CDR3 bases are TGCGCCAGCAGCCCGACTAGCACAGATACGCAGTATTTT. The chain combines TRBV4-3 with TRBJ2-3; D remains ambiguous. The length of the CDR3 is 13 residues. Between the trimmed V and J ends, which lost 4 bases and 0 bases, there was a span of 5 bases. Germline values: CDR1 LGHNA, CDR2 YSLEER.

This clonotype was picked up many times. The rearrangement uses TRBV11-2 and TRBJ2-2; the D gene is possibly TRBD2 (5 bases). Between the trimmed V and J ends, which lost 5 bases and 1 base, there was a span of 14 bases. CDR1 and CDR2 (germline): SGHAT, FQNNGV. The CDR3 has 16 residues. The CDR3 spells CASSVLGSLNTGELFF. CDR3 nucleotides: TGTGCCAGCAGCGTACTGGGGAGCCTGAACACCGGGGAGCTGTTTTTT.

This clonotype appeared many times. The chain has TRBV11-2 and TRBJ1-5; 7 bases fit TRBD1. The germline gives CDR1 SGHAT, CDR2 FQNNGV. The CDR3 is 18 residues long. V lost 5 bases and J lost 4; bases outside the gene matches: 17. For the CDR3, the DNA is TGTGCCAGCAGCCCGGGGGTAGTACAGGGGCCTCAAAATCAGCCCCAGCATTTT. Encoded protein: CASSPGVVQGPQNQPQHF.

The rearrangement joins TRBV27 to TRBJ1-5, with 10 bases matching TRBD1. Germline V gene lookup returns CDR1 MNHEY and CDR2 SMNVEV (reference sequence). V lost 2 bases to trimming and J lost 6 bases; unmatched junction nucleotides: 4. This CDR3 contains 15 residues. The CDR3 loop is CASSLGTGAIQPQHF. The CDR3 DNA reads TGTGCCAGCAGTTTAGGGACAGGGGCGATTCAGCCCCAGCATTTT.